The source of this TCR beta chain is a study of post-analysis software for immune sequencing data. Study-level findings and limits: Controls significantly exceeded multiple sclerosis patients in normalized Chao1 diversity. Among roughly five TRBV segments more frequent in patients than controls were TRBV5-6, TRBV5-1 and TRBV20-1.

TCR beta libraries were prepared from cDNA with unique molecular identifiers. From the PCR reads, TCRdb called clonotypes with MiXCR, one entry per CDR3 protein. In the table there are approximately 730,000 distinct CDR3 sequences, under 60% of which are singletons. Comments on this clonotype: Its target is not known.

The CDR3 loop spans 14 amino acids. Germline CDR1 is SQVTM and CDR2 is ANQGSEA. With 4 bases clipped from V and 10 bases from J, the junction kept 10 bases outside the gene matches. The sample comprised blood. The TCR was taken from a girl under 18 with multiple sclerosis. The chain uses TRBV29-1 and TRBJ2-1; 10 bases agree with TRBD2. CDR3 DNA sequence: TGCAGCGTTGCCCCTGGGACTAGCGAGTTGGAGCAGTTCTTC. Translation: CSVAPGTSELEQFF.